Sequencing of this T cell receptor (beta chain) was carried out in a study of blood T cell repertoires in COVID-19. Study processing details: Reference gene primers were amplified, and this amplification served to estimate nucleated cell counts. Method: immunoSEQ multiplex PCR; TCRdb's copy keeps in-frame clones and lacks some. D and trimming come from the DNA, and the V and J calls and clone size come from that table. The sample gives a few hundred thousand clones, more than 75% of which show up once; about a tenth is in the top ten. Everyone who took part was roughly 18 to 100 years old, and they came from 24 US areas. Participant-reported clinical history was the basis for cohort assignment. The specimen was PBMCs or T cells enriched from blood (not recorded which). The source of this sequence is a woman aged 45-65 years who had recovered from COVID-19.

The CDR3 here is CASSDGTGGVITEAFF. The CDR3 bases are TGTGCCAGCAGTGACGGGACAGGGGGCGTGATCACTGAAGCTTTCTTT. The gene calls are TRBV25-1 and TRBJ1-1, with TRBD1 identical over 12 bases. The CDR3 covers 16 residues. V lost 3 bases and J lost 4; bases outside the gene matches: 6. CDR1 and CDR2 from the germline V gene are MGHDK and SYGVNS.